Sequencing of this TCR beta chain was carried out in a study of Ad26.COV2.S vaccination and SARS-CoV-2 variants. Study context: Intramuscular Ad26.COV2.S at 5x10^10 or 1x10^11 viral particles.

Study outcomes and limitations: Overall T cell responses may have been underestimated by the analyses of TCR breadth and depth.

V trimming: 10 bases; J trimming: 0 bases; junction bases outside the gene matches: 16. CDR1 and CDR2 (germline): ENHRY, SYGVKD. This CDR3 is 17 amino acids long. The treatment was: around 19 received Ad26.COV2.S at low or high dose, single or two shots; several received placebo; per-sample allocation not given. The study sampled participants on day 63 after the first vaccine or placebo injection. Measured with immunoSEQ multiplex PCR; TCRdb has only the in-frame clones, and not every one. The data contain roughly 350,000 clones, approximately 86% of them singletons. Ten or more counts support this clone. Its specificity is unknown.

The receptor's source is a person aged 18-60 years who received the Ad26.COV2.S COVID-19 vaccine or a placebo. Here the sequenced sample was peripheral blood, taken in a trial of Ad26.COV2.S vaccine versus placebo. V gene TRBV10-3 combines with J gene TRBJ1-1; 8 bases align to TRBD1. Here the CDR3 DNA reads TGTGCCACCCACCCCGACAGGGGCTTAGCAATGAACACTGAAGCTTTCTTT. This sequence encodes CATHPDRGLAMNTEAFF.